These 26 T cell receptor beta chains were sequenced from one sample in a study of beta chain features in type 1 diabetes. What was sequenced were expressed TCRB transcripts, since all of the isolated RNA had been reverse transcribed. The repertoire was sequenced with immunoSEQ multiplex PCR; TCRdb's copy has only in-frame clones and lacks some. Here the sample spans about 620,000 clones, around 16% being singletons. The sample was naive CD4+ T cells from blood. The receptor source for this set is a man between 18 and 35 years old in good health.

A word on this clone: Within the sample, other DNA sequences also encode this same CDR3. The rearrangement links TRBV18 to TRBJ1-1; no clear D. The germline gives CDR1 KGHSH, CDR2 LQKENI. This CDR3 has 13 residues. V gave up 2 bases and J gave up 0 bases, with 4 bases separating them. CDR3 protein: CASSPSVNTEAFF. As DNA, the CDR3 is TGTGCCAGCTCACCATCCGTGAACACTGAAGCTTTCTTT.

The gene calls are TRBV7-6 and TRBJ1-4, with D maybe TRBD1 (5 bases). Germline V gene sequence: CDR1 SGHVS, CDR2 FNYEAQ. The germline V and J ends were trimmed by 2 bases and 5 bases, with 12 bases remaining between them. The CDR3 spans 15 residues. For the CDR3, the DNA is TGTGCCAGCAGCTTATTAGGGACGGACAATGAAAAACTGTTTTTT. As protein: CASSLLGTDNEKLFF.

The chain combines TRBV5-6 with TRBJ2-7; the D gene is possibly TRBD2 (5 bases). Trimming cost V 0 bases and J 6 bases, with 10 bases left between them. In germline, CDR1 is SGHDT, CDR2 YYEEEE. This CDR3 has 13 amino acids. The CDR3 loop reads CASSLETRGEQYF. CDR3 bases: TGTGCCAGCAGCTTGGAGACACGGGGCGAGCAGTACTTC.

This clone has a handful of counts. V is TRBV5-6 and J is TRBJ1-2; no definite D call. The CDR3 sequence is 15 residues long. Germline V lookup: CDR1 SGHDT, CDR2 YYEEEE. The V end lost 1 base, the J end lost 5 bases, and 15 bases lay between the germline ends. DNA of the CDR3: TGTGCCAGCAGCTTGAAGTGGGCGAGAGAGTATGGCTACACCTTC. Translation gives CASSLKWAREYGYTF.

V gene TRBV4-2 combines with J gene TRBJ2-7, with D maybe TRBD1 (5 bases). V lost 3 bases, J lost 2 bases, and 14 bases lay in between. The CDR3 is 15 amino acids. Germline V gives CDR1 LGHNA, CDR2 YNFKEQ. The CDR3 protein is CASSHSSGSPYEQYF. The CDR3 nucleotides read TGTGCCAGCAGCCACAGTTCAGGGTCACCCTACGAGCAGTACTTC.

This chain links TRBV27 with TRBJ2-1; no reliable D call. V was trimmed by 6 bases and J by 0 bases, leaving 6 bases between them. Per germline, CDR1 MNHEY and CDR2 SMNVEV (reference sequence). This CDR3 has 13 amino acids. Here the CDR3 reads CASSGSSYNEQFF. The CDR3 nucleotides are TGTGCCAGCAGCGGTAGCTCCTACAATGAGCAGTTCTTC.

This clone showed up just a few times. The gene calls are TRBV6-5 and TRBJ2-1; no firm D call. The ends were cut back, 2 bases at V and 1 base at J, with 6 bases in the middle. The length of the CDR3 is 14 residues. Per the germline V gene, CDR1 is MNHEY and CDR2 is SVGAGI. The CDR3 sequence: CASSYDFSYNEQFF. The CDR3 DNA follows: TGTGCCAGCAGTTACGACTTTTCCTACAATGAGCAGTTCTTC.

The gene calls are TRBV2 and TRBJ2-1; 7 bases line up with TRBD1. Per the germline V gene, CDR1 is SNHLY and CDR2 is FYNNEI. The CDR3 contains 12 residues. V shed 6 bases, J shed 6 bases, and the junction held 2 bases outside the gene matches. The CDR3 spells CASRRDSNEQFF. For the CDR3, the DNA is TGTGCCAGCAGGAGGGACAGCAATGAGCAGTTCTTC.

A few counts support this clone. The CDR3 region is CASSLETGPGYTF. The CDR3 DNA reads as TGTGCCAGCAGCTTAGAAACAGGGCCTGGCTACACCTTC. The chain is built from TRBV7-9 and TRBJ1-2; D perhaps matches TRBD1 (6 bases). V dropped 1 base and J dropped 7 bases, with 10 bases sitting between them. CDR3 size: 13 residues. The germline gives CDR1 SEHNR, CDR2 FQNEAQ (reference sequence). The full variable domain, with the rest looked up from reference TRBV7-9 and TRBJ1-2, is DTGVSQNPRHKITKRGQNVTFRCDPISEHNRLYWYRQTLGQGPEFLTYFQNEAQLEKSRLLSDRFSAERPKGSFSTLEIQRTEQGDSAMYLCASSLETGPGYTFGSGTRLTVV.

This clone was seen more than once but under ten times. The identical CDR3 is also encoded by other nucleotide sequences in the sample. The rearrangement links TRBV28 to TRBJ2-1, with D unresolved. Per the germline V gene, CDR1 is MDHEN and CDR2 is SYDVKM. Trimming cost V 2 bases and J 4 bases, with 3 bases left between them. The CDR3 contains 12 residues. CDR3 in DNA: TGTGCCAGCAGTTTAGGGTACAATGAGCAGTTCTTC. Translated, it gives CASSLGYNEQFF.

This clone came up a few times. The CDR3 spells CAISDRAIQETQYF. CDR3 nucleotide sequence: TGTGCCATCAGTGACAGAGCGATCCAAGAGACCCAGTACTTC. The rearrangement links TRBV10-3 to TRBJ2-5, with unresolved D. The CDR3 is 14 amino acids. Germline V gene data show CDR1 as ENHRY and CDR2 as SYGVKD. Trimming took off 3 bases at V and 1 base at J, with 9 bases between the two ends.

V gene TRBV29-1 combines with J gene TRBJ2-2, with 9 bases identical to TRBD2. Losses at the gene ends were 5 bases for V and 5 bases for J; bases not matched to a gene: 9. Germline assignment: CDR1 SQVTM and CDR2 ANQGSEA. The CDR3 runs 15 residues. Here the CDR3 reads CSVLRSGRGTGELFF. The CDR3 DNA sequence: TGCAGCGTTCTACGTAGCGGGAGAGGTACCGGGGAGCTGTTTTTT.

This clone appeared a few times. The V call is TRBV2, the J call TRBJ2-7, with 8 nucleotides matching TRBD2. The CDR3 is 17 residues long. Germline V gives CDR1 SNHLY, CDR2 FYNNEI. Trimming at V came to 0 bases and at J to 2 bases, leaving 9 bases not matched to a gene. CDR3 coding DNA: TGTGCCAGCAGTGAAGCCATCACTAGCGGAGAGACCTACGAGCAGTACTTC. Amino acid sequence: CASSEAITSGETYEQYF.

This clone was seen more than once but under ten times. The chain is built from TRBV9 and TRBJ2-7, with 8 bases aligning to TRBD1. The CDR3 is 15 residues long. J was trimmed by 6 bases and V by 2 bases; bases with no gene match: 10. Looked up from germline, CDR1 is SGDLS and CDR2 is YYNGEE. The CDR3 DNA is TGTGCCAGCAGCGTCCAGACAGGGGCAGGGGGCGAGCAGTACTTC. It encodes CASSVQTGAGGEQYF.

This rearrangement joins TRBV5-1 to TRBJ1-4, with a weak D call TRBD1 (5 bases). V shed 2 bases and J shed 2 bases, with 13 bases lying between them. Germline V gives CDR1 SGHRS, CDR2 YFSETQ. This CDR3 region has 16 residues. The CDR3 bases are TGCGCCAGCAGCTTAAGCCAGGGCATGACTAATGAAAAACTGTTTTTT. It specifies CASSLSQGMTNEKLFF. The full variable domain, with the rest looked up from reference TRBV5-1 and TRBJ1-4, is KAGVTQTPRYLIKTRGQQVTLSCSPISGHRSVSWYQQTPGQGLQFLFEYFSETQRNKGNFPGRFSGRQFSNSRSEMNVSTLELGDSALYLCASSLSQGMTNEKLFFGSGTQLSVL.

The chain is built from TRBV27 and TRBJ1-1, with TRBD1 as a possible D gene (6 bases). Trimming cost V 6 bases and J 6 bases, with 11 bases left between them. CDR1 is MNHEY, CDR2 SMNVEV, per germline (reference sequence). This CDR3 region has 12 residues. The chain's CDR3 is CASRREGAEAFF. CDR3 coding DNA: TGTGCCAGCAGGCGGGAGGGGGCTGAAGCTTTCTTT.

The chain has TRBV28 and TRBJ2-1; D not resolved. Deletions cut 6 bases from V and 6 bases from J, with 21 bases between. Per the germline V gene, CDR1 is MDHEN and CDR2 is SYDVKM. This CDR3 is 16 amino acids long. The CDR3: CASRSRRKPLVNEQFF. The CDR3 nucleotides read TGTGCCAGCAGATCAAGGCGTAAACCGTTGGTCAATGAGCAGTTCTTC.

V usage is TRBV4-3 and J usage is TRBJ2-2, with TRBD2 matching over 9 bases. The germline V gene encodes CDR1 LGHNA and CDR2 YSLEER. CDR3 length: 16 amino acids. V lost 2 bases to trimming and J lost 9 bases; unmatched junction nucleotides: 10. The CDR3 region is CASSQTTLSGSRELFF. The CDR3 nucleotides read TGCGCCAGCAGCCAAACGACCCTTAGCGGGAGCCGGGAGCTGTTTTTT.

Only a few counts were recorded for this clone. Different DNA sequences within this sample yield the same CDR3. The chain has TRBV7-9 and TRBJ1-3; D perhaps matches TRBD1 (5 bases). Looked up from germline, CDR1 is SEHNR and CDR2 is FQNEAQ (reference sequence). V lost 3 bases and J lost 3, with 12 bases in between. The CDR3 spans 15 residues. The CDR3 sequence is CASSFRTGVGNTIYF. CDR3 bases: TGTGCCAGCAGCTTCCGCACGGGGGTTGGAAACACCATATATTTT.

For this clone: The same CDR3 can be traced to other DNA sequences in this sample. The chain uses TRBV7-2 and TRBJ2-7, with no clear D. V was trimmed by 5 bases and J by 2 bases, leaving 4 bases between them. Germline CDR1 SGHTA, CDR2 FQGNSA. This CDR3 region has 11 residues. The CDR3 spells CASSRTYEQYF. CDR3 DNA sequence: TGTGCCAGCAGCCGAACCTACGAGCAGTACTTC.

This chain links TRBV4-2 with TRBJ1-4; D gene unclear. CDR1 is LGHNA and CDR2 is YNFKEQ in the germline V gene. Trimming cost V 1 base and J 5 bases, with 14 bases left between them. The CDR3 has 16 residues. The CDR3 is CASSQVGTDSNEKLFF. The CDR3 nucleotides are TGTGCCAGCAGCCAAGTTGGTACAGACTCCAATGAAAAACTGTTTTTT.

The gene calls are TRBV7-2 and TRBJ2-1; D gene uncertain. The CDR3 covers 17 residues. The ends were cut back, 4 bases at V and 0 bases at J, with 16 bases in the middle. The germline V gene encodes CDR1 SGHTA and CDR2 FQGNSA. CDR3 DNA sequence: TGTGCCAGCAGCTCCTCACTAATTGCCAGCTCCTACAATGAGCAGTTCTTC. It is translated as CASSSSLIASSYNEQFF.

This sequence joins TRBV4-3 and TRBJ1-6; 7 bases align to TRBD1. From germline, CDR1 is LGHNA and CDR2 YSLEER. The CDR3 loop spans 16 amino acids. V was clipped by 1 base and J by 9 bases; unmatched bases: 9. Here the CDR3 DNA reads TGCGCCAGCAGCCAAGTAGGGGGCAAAGAAGGTTCACCCCTCCACTTT. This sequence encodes CASSQVGGKEGSPLHF.

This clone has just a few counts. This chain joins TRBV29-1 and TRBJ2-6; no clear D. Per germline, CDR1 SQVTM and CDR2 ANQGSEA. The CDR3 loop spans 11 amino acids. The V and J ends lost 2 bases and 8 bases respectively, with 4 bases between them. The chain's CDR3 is CSVEQTNVLTF. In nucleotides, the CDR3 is TGCAGCGTTGAACAAACCAACGTCCTGACTTTC.

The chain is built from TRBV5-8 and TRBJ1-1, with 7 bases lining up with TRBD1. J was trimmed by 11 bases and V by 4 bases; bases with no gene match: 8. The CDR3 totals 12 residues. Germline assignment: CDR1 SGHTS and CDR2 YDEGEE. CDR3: CASSQGDREAFF. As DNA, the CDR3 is TGTGCCAGCAGCCAGGGGGACCGGGAGGCTTTCTTT.

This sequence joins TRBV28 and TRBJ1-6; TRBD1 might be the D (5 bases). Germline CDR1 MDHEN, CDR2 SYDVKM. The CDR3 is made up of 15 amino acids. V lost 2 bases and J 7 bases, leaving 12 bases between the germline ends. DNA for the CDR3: TGTGCCAGCAGTTTAACCGGGGGGAGGAATTCACCCCTCCACTTT. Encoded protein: CASSLTGGRNSPLHF.